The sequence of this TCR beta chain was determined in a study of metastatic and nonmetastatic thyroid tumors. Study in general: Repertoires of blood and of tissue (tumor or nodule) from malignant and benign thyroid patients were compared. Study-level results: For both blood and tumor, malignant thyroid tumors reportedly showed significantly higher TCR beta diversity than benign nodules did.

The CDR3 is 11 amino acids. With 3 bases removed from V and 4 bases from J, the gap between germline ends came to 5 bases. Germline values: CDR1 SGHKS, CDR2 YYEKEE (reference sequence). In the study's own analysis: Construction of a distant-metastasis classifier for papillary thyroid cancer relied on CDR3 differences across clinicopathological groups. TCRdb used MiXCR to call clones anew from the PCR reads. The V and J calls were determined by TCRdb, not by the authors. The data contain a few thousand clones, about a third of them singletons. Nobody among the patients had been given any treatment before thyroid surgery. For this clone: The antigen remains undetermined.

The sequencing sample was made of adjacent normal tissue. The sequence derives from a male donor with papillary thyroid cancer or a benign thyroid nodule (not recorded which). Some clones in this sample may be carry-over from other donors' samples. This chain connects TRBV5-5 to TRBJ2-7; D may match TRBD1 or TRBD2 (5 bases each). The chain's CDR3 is CASSWGYEQYF. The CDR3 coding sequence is TGTGCCAGCAGCTGGGGGTACGAGCAGTACTTC.